A selection of T cell receptor beta chains follows, all from one sample in a study of graft-versus-host responses after intestinal transplantation. Using immunoSEQ multiplex PCR, the repertoire was profiled, and TCRdb retains in-frame clones only, with some absent. This sample has 55,000 to 70,000 clones, with about 90% found just once. This sample comprised PBMCs, obtained roughly 120 days after intestinal transplantation. These receptors were collected from a human patient who received an intestinal transplant, so some T cells may come from the graft donor. The conserved cysteine and the conserved F or W are not part of the CDR3 here. The D gene is left open where the match is weak.

V	D	J	CDR3
TRBV6-5	TRBD2	TRBJ2-1	ASRGSGGLDEQF
TRBV18	NA	TRBJ1-1	ASSPPGRRWTEAF
TRBV6-1	TRBD2	TRBJ2-5	ASSPGTSGRETQY
TRBV10-1	NA	TRBJ2-5	ASREEETQY
TRBV5-4	NA	TRBJ2-5	ASSLSVQETQY
TRBV19	TRBD2	TRBJ2-2	ASSAGLGGMTGELF
TRBV7-6	NA	TRBJ1-2	ASSLGHNYGYT
TRBV11-2	NA	TRBJ2-7	ASSFLGGTGYEQY
TRBV27	TRBD1	TRBJ1-1	ASSRDSTLGTEAF
TRBV4-1	NA	TRBJ2-1	ASSQDPQGRIYNEQF
TRBV19	NA	TRBJ2-7	ASSTQGSYEQY
TRBV9	NA	TRBJ1-2	ASSVDGLYGYT
TRBV30	NA	TRBJ2-7	AWSAGTLASYEQY
TRBV5-4	NA	TRBJ2-5	ASSLEWGQETQY
TRBV6-6	NA	TRBJ2-7	ASSYPDRISYEQY
TRBV29-1	NA	TRBJ2-3	SVERGADTQY
TRBV7-6	TRBD1	TRBJ1-1	ASSQSRDREFGEAF
TRBV6-4	NA	TRBJ2-1	AIWRGAGEQF